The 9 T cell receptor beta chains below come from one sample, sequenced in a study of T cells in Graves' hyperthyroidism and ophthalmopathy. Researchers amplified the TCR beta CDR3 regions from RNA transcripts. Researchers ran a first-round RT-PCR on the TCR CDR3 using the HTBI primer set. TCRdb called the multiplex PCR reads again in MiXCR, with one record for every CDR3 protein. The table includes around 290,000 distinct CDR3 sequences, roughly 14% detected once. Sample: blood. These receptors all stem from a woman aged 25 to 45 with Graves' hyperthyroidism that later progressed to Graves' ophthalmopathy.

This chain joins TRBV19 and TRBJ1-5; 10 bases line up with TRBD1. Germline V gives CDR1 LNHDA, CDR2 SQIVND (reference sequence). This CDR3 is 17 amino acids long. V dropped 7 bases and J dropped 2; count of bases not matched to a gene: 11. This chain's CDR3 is CASIDITTGGRNQPQHF. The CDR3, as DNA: TGTGCCAGTATAGATATTACGACAGGGGGCCGCAATCAGCCCCAGCATTTT.

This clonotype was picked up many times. The CDR3 DNA sequence: TGCAGCGTTGAGACTCTAGCGCCCTACAATGAGCAGTTCTTC. Protein sequence: CSVETLAPYNEQFF. The chain combines TRBV29-1 with TRBJ2-1; the D gene is possibly TRBD2 (6 bases). Germline V CDR1 and CDR2: SQVTM, ANQGSEA. The CDR3 is 14 residues long. Trimming removed 3 bases from V and 2 bases from J, with 11 bases in between.

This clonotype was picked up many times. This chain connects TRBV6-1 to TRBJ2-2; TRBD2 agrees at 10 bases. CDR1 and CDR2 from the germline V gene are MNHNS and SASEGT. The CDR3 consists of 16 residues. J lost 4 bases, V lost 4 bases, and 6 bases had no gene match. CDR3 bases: TGTGCCAGCAGTGCCGCTAGCGGGAGTACCACCGGGGAGCTGTTTTTT. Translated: CASSAASGSTTGELFF.

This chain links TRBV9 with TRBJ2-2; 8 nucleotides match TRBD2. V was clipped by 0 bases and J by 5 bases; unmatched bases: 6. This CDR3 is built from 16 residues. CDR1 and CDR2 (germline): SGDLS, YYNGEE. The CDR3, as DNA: TGTGCCAGCAGCGTAGACCTAGCGGGTTTGACCGGGGAGCTGTTTTTT. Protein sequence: CASSVDLAGLTGELFF.

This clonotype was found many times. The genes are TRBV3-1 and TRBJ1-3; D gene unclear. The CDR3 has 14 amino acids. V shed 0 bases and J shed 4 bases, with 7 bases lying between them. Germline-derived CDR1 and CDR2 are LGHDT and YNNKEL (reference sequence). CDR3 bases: TGTGCCAGCAGCCAAGAAGGGTCCGGAAACACCATATATTTT. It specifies CASSQEGSGNTIYF.

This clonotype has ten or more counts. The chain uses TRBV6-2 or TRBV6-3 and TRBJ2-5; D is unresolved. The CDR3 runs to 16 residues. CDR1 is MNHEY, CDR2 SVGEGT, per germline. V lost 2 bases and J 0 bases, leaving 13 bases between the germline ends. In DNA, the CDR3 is TGTGCCAGCAGTTACATCATCACGGAAAACCAAGAGACCCAGTACTTC. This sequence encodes CASSYIITENQETQYF.

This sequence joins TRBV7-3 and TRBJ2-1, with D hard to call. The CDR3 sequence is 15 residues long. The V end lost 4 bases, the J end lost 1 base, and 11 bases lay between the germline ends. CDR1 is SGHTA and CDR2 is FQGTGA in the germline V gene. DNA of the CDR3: TGTGCCAGCAGCTCTCAGGACGCTTCCTACAATGAGCAGTTCTTC. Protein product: CASSSQDASYNEQFF.

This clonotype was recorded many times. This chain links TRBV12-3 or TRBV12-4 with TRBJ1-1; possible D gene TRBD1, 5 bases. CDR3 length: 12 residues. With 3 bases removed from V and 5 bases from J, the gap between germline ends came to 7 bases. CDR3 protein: CASSFWGTEAFF. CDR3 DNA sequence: TGTGCCAGCAGTTTCTGGGGGACTGAAGCTTTCTTT.

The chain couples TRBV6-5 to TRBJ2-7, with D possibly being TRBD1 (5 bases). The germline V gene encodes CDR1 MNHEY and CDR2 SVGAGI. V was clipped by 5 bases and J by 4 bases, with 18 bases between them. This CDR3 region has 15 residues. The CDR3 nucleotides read TGTGCCAGCAGTAACCCTACCCAGGGATGGTACGAGCAGTACTTC. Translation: CASSNPTQGWYEQYF.